This T cell receptor beta chain was sequenced for a study of tumor-infiltrating lymphocytes in primary liver carcinoma. Whole-study findings and limits: The difference in top-250-clone fraction between tumors and blood was significant, favoring tumors (p = 0.039).

The input was roughly 0.5 ug total RNA; TCR beta cDNA was made from it with a constant-region primer. Three nested multiplex PCR rounds of slightly modified ARM-PCR generated TCR beta libraries. In the first two PCR rounds, TRBV1-TRBV30 forward primers were paired with a C-beta reverse primer, and each round lasted about 9 cycles. MiXCR, applied by TCRdb to the multiplex PCR reads, yields one record per CDR3 protein. Of approximately 340,000 distinct CDR3 sequences listed, less than 70% were seen once; the top ten hold 5.5% to 8%. Germline V CDR1 and CDR2: GTSNPN, SVGIG (reference sequence). This CDR3 region has 11 residues. They got blood RNA out of unsorted whole blood and also pulled out germline DNA. The study enrolled treatment-naive patients with chronic HBV infection. In advance of surgery, roughly 4 milliliters of peripheral blood were collected. Comments on this clonotype: Its antigen is unidentified. One end of the junction fails to match germline, which may point to a read error.

Sequenced material: peripheral blood. The chain couples TRBV30 to TRBJ2-2; TRBD2 is a possible D gene (6 bases). The TCR originated in a man in his forties with primary liver carcinoma and hepatitis B virus infection. The CDR3 is CVWRAPGELFF. CDR3 in DNA: TGTGTCTGGAGGGCACCCGGGGAGCTGTTTTTT.